This T cell receptor (beta chain) was observed in a study of early T cells in non-severe SARS-CoV-2 infection. The wider study: Sequencing input comprised bulk RNA from unsorted whole blood; chain pairing was not available.

Unique molecular identifiers were attached to individual cDNA molecules. TCRdb re-analysed the 5' RACE reads in MiXCR, keeping a single row per CDR3 protein. Of tens of thousands of distinct CDR3 sequences in the sample, around 11% were seen once. CDR3 length: 14 amino acids. Germline lookup yields CDR1 SQVTM and CDR2 ANQGSEA. The J segment lost 1 base and the V segment lost 6 bases, leaving 6 bases of the junction unmatched. This clonotype showed up just once. This TCR derives from an adult who was a healthcare worker with PCR-confirmed SARS-CoV-2 infection or an uninfected control (not recorded which). This specimen was whole blood, taken at baseline. The chain uses TRBV29-1 and TRBJ2-7; 10 nucleotides match TRBD1. CDR3 region: CSVNTGQGSYEQYF. CDR3 DNA sequence: TGCAGCGTGAACACGGGACAGGGGTCCTACGAGCAGTACTTC.